This TCR beta chain came from a study of OX40 agonist ivuxolimab in advanced cancers. Some clones are missing from TCRdb's copy, which holds only in-frame ones; the method was immunoSEQ multiplex PCR. Among around 61,000 clones, about four fifths were seen once, and the ten largest hold less than 5%. At cycle 4 day 1, cycle 7 day 1, and baseline, blood was sampled. The CDR3 totals 14 residues. Germline lookup yields CDR1 KGHSH and CDR2 LQKENI. V lost 2 bases to trimming and J lost 0 bases, with 5 bases between them. The clonotype originates from an adult with an advanced solid tumor such as melanoma, head and neck, liver or kidney cancer. This chain uses TRBV18 with TRBJ1-5; D remains ambiguous. The sample in question was CD4+ or CD8+ T cells sorted from blood, obtained in a trial of the OX40 agonist ivuxolimab. CDR3 loop: CASSPGDSNQPQHF. The CDR3 nucleotides read TGTGCCAGCTCACCAGGAGATAGCAATCAGCCCCAGCATTTT.